The 21 T cell receptor beta chains reported below all come from one sample, sequenced in a study of T cell repertoires in cytomegalovirus infection. The antigens of these receptors remain unknown. TCRdb recomputed calls from the reads with MiXCR, one row per CDR3 protein. The table shows tens of thousands of distinct CDR3 sequences, with about 20% occurring only once. The material was CD8+ T cells from cultured PBMCs, obtained from culture after CMV antigen stimulation. These receptors all come from a human donor in good health (CMV status not recorded). Some clones in this sample may be carry-over from other donors' samples.

This chain connects TRBV9 to TRBJ2-1; 7 nucleotides match TRBD2. The CDR3 loop spans 15 amino acids. With V trimmed by 4 bases and J by 5 bases, 9 bases remained unmatched. Per the germline V gene, CDR1 is SGDLS and CDR2 is YYNGEE. The chain's CDR3 is CASSLWRAGHNEQFF. In nucleotides, the CDR3 is TGTGCCAGCAGCCTATGGCGAGCGGGGCACAATGAGCAGTTCTTC. Drawing the rest from reference TRBV9 and TRBJ2-1, the complete variable domain is DSGVTQTPKHLITATGQRVTLRCSPRSGDLSVYWYQQSLDQGLQFLIQYYNGEERAKGNILERFSAQQFPDLHSELNLSSLELGDSALYFCASSLWRAGHNEQFFGPGTRLTVL.

This clonotype was counted between two and nine times. This chain joins TRBV7-9 and TRBJ2-5; D possibly corresponds to TRBD2 (6 bases). This CDR3 comprises 16 residues. The germline CDR1 and CDR2 sequences are SEHNR and FQNEAQ (reference sequence). V was pared by 4 bases and J by 5 bases, with 20 bases between. The CDR3 DNA sequence: TGTGCCAGCAGCTCTAACGATTTCGCTAGCGAGGAGACCCAGTACTTC. Its protein is CASSSNDFASEETQYF.

The chain joins TRBV4-3 to TRBJ1-1; D perhaps matches TRBD1 (5 bases). V lost 1 base and J lost 3, with 18 bases in between. The CDR3 spans 17 residues. The germline CDR1 and CDR2 sequences are LGHNA and YSLEER. CDR3 loop: CASSQGPRDHGYTEAFF. CDR3 nucleotides: TGCGCCAGCAGCCAAGGCCCCCGGGACCATGGGTACACTGAAGCTTTCTTT.

J is TRBJ2-7 and V is TRBV19; 8 bases align to TRBD1. Germline V gives CDR1 LNHDA, CDR2 SQIVND (reference sequence). The CDR3 contains 16 residues. V lost 6 bases, J lost 6 bases, and 16 bases stayed unmatched. CDR3 coding DNA: TGTGCCAGTAGCTCCGTTAAGTCGGGACAGGACAGCGAGCAGTACTTC. This sequence encodes CASSSVKSGQDSEQYF.

J is TRBJ1-1 and V is TRBV10-3; 9 nucleotides match TRBD1. V lost 4 bases and J lost 2; bases outside the gene matches: 5. This CDR3 is built from 15 residues. Germline V CDR1 and CDR2: ENHRY, SYGVKD. The CDR3 protein is CAISAQGARNTEAFF. CDR3 nucleotides: TGTGCCATCAGTGCACAGGGGGCCAGAAACACTGAAGCTTTCTTT.

This clonotype was seen more than once but under ten times. This chain joins TRBV27 and TRBJ1-5; tentatively, D is TRBD1 (5 bases). CDR3 size: 11 residues. Germline CDR1 MNHEY, CDR2 SMNVEV (reference sequence). Trimming left V 11 bases short and J 2 bases short, with 7 bases between. For the CDR3, the DNA is TGTGCCGCGGGGGGCAATCAGCCCCAGCATTTT. Translated, it gives CAAGGNQPQHF.

The V gene is TRBV7-9, the J gene TRBJ1-5, with 7 bases lining up with TRBD1. Trimming at V came to 5 bases and at J to 1 base, leaving 8 bases not matched to a gene. Germline lookup yields CDR1 SEHNR and CDR2 FQNEAQ (reference sequence). The CDR3 length is 16 residues. CDR3 sequence reads: CASSPDRVGSNQPQHF. For the CDR3, the DNA is TGTGCCAGCAGCCCAGACAGGGTAGGGAGCAATCAGCCCCAGCATTTT. Full variable domain (rest looked up from reference TRBV7-9 and TRBJ1-5): DTGVSQNPRHKITKRGQNVTFRCDPISEHNRLYWYRQTLGQGPEFLTYFQNEAQLEKSRLLSDRFSAERPKGSFSTLEIQRTEQGDSAMYLCASSPDRVGSNQPQHFGDGTRLSIL.

This clonotype was seen only a few times. V and J are TRBV28 and TRBJ2-2; D is uncertain. The length of the CDR3 is 13 residues. The germline V gene has CDR1 MDHEN and CDR2 SYDVKM. The V and J ends lost 2 bases and 9 bases respectively, with 10 bases between them. CDR3 region: CASSLEAGWELFF. The DNA for the CDR3 is TGTGCCAGCAGTTTAGAAGCAGGCTGGGAGCTGTTTTTT.

The chain links TRBV27 to TRBJ2-6; D might be TRBD2 (5 bases). Trimming removed 2 bases from V and 0 bases from J, with 8 bases in between. This CDR3 is 16 amino acids long. Germline values: CDR1 MNHEY, CDR2 SMNVEV (reference sequence). The CDR3 coding sequence is TGTGCCAGCAGTTTAAATCGGGACTCTGGGGCCAACGTCCTGACTTTC. Translation gives CASSLNRDSGANVLTF.

This clonotype was seen ten or more times. This chain links TRBV7-9 with TRBJ2-6; 10 bases align to TRBD1. CDR3 length equals 16 residues. Germline CDR1 is SEHNR and CDR2 is FQNEAQ (reference sequence). V was clipped by 6 bases and J by 0 bases; unmatched bases: 2. CDR3 region: CASRDRGASGANVLTF. The DNA of the CDR3 is TGTGCCAGCAGGGACAGGGGGGCCTCTGGGGCCAACGTCCTGACTTTC.

There are many counts of this clonotype. The J gene is TRBJ1-2, the V gene TRBV7-9; 9 positions agree with TRBD1. V dropped 11 bases and J dropped 1; count of bases not matched to a gene: 2. This CDR3 is 12 amino acids long. Germline V gene data show CDR1 as SEHNR and CDR2 as FQNEAQ (reference sequence). CDR3 amino acids: CAGTGYNYGYTF. The CDR3 region has the DNA TGTGCCGGGACAGGGTATAACTATGGCTACACCTTC.

This chain joins TRBV6-5 and TRBJ2-7, with D unclear. CDR1 and CDR2 from the germline V gene are MNHEY and SVGAGI. The V end lost 0 bases, the J end lost 2 bases, and 17 bases lay between the germline ends. The CDR3 is 17 residues long. CDR3 sequence reads: CASSYSITDGLTYEQYF. In nucleotides, the CDR3 is TGTGCCAGCAGTTACTCGATCACGGACGGCTTGACCTACGAGCAGTACTTC.

This clonotype was seen more than once but under ten times. The rearrangement uses TRBV7-6 and TRBJ2-2; TRBD1 aligns across 7 bases. CDR1 is SGHVS and CDR2 is FNYEAQ in the germline V gene. The CDR3 runs to 15 residues. V shed 3 bases and J 5 bases; nucleotides not matched to a gene: 6. CDR3 nucleotides: TGTGCCAGCAGCTTTTACTCGACAGGGACCGGGGAGCTGTTTTTT. This codes for CASSFYSTGTGELFF.

This clonotype was observed a handful of times. The J gene is TRBJ1-2, the V gene TRBV7-2; 7 bases are a match to TRBD1. The CDR3 is made up of 14 amino acids. The V gene's germline CDR1 is SGHTA and CDR2 FQGNSA. V trimming: 5 bases; J trimming: 2 bases; junction bases outside the gene matches: 5. CDR3: CASSPQGGNYGYTF. The CDR3, as DNA: TGTGCCAGCAGCCCTCAGGGGGGCAACTATGGCTACACCTTC.

The chain combines TRBV6-5 with TRBJ2-1, with D perhaps TRBD2 (6 bases). Trimming removed 2 bases at V and 0 bases at J, with 8 bases between. In germline, CDR1 is MNHEY, CDR2 SVGAGI. CDR3 length equals 15 residues. CDR3 protein: CASSYGGSSYNEQFF. For the CDR3, the DNA is TGTGCCAGCAGTTACGGGGGGAGCTCCTACAATGAGCAGTTCTTC.

This clonotype was seen only a few times. The chain employs TRBV7-2 and TRBJ2-3, with D perhaps matching TRBD1 (5 bases). V was shortened by 4 bases and J by 11 bases, with 13 bases between the two germline ends. The V gene's germline CDR1 is SGHTA and CDR2 FQGNSA. This CDR3 has 12 residues. The CDR3 loop reads CASSWTRLEQYF. In DNA form, the CDR3 reads TGTGCCAGCAGCTGGACACGGTTGGAGCAGTATTTT.

Worth noting for this clonotype: The junction departs from germline at one end; a sequencing error may be responsible. The chain links TRBV7-2 to TRBJ2-2; D remains unclear. CDR1 and CDR2 (germline): SGHTA, FQGNSA. This CDR3 contains 14 residues. In nucleotides, the CDR3 is TGTGCCAGCAGCACCCGCCCTAACACCTGGGAGCTGTTTTTT. It specifies CASSTRPNTWELFF.

Ten or more counts support this clonotype. This chain connects TRBV2 to TRBJ2-1; 7 nucleotides line up with TRBD2. The ends lost 3 bases at V and 3 bases at J; junction bases unmatched: 2. CDR1 is SNHLY and CDR2 is FYNNEI in the germline V gene. The CDR3 length is 14 residues. The DNA for the CDR3 is TGTGCCAGCAGTGACAGCGGGGTCTACAATGAGCAGTTCTTC. Its translation is CASSDSGVYNEQFF.

This chain links TRBV7-2 with TRBJ1-6; D is perhaps TRBD1 (6 bases). This CDR3 has 14 residues. V was pared by 5 bases and J by 13 bases, with 18 bases between. From germline, CDR1 is SGHTA and CDR2 FQGNSA. The CDR3 here is CASSRLGQNSPLHF. As DNA, the CDR3 is TGTGCCAGCAGCCGGTTGGGACAAAACTCTCCCCTCCACTTT.

The chain uses TRBV7-2 and TRBJ2-3, with 12 bases identical to TRBD2. Germline values: CDR1 SGHTA, CDR2 FQGNSA. V lost 2 bases and J lost 5; bases outside the gene matches: 5. This CDR3 is built from 16 residues. The CDR3, as DNA: TGTGCCAGCAGCTTAACTAGCGGGGGGCCAAGAGATACGCAGTATTTT. Amino acids: CASSLTSGGPRDTQYF.

The rearrangement links TRBV12-3 or TRBV12-4 to TRBJ2-1; maybe TRBD2 (7 bases). V gave up 1 base and J gave up 10 bases, with 14 bases separating them. The CDR3 totals 14 residues. In DNA, the CDR3 is TGTGCCAGCAGTTTAGGGGGGGGGCCCATAGAGCAGTTCTTC. Protein: CASSLGGGPIEQFF.